This passage covers 17 T cell receptor beta chains from one sample sequenced in a study of OX40 agonist ivuxolimab in advanced cancers. Clones were sequenced by immunoSEQ multiplex PCR, and TCRdb holds only the in-frame ones, with some missing. The table shows roughly 60,000 clones, with 70% to 90% occurring only once. Sequenced material: CD4+ or CD8+ T cells sorted from blood, taken in a trial of the OX40 agonist ivuxolimab. The receptors were gathered from an adult with an advanced solid tumor such as melanoma, head and neck, liver or kidney cancer.

The CDR3 reads CASSLLADNEKLFF. In DNA form, the CDR3 reads TGTGCCAGCAGCTTATTGGCGGATAATGAAAAACTGTTTTTT. The rearrangement joins TRBV11-2 to TRBJ1-4, with D hard to call. V was clipped by 2 bases and J by 4 bases, with 8 bases between them. CDR1 SGHAT and CDR2 FQNNGV come from the germline V gene. The CDR3 totals 14 residues.

This sequence joins TRBV6-1 and TRBJ2-1, with D perhaps TRBD2 (6 bases). Germline CDR1 reads MNHNS; CDR2 reads SASEGT. V was shortened by 5 bases and J by 7 bases, with 18 bases between the two germline ends. This CDR3 spans 15 amino acids. CDR3: CASSSLLLEGNEQFF. As DNA, the CDR3 is TGTGCCAGCAGTTCTCTCTTGTTGGAGGGGAATGAGCAGTTCTTC.

The J gene is TRBJ2-2, the V gene TRBV13; 7 nucleotides line up with TRBD2. The ends lost 5 bases at V and 1 base at J; junction bases unmatched: 19. There are 20 residues in the CDR3. CDR1 is PRHDT, CDR2 FYEKMQ, per germline (reference sequence). The CDR3 bases are TGTGCCAGCAGCCTTCGGACGAGGGCAGATGCGGGAGAGAACACCGGGGAGCTGTTTTTT. It codes for CASSLRTRADAGENTGELFF.

V is TRBV7-6 and J is TRBJ2-6; D is ambiguous. The CDR3 loop spans 17 amino acids. Germline loops: CDR1 SGHVS, CDR2 FNYEAQ. With 1 base removed from V and 0 bases from J, the gap between germline ends came to 10 bases. This chain's CDR3 is CASSLDLRPSGANVLTF. In DNA, the CDR3 is TGTGCCAGCAGCTTAGATCTCCGCCCCTCTGGGGCCAACGTCCTGACTTTC.

The chain links TRBV5-6 to TRBJ2-5; D remains unclear. The CDR3 has 14 residues. Germline V gene sequence: CDR1 SGHDT, CDR2 YYEEEE. The V gene lost 0 bases and the J gene lost 2 bases, with 8 bases spanning the gap. Here the CDR3 reads CASSLAYSQETQYF. The CDR3 DNA sequence: TGTGCCAGCAGCTTGGCCTATTCGCAAGAGACCCAGTACTTC. Based on the CDR3 plus reference TRBV5-6 and TRBJ2-5, the full variable domain is DAGVTQSPTHLIKTRGQQVTLRCSPKSGHDTVSWYQQALGQGPQFIFQYYEEEERQRGNFPDRFSGHQFPNYSSELNVNALLLGDSALYLCASSLAYSQETQYFGPGTRLLVL.

The J gene is TRBJ1-4, the V gene TRBV5-1; TRBD1 is a possible D gene (5 bases). Trimming left V 8 bases short and J 6 bases short, with 14 bases between. This CDR3 is 13 amino acids long. Germline V gene lookup returns CDR1 SGHRS and CDR2 YFSETQ. The CDR3 DNA follows: TGCGCCAGTAAAAGGGGAGGCGATGAAAAACTGTTTTTT. Its translation is CASKRGGDEKLFF.

The V call is TRBV5-1, the J call TRBJ1-3; D not certain. The germline V gene encodes CDR1 SGHRS and CDR2 YFSETQ. The V end lost 0 bases, the J end lost 1 base, and 8 bases lay between the germline ends. There are 15 residues in the CDR3. The CDR3, as DNA: TGCGCCAGCAGCTTGGTGGAGGGATCTGGAAACACCATATATTTT. It specifies CASSLVEGSGNTIYF. Complete variable domain (other parts from reference TRBV5-1 and TRBJ1-3): KAGVTQTPRYLIKTRGQQVTLSCSPISGHRSVSWYQQTPGQGLQFLFEYFSETQRNKGNFPGRFSGRQFSNSRSEMNVSTLELGDSALYLCASSLVEGSGNTIYFGEGSWLTVV.

The sample holds a few counts of this clone. V is TRBV7-9 and J is TRBJ2-1; D possibly corresponds to TRBD1 (6 bases). The germline CDR1 and CDR2 sequences are SEHNR and FQNEAQ (reference sequence). V was trimmed by 6 bases and J by 2 bases, leaving 20 bases between them. There are 17 residues in the CDR3. CDR3 coding DNA: TGTGCCAGCAGACCCCCGGACAGCTCAGTCCCCTACAATGAGCAGTTCTTC. This sequence encodes CASRPPDSSVPYNEQFF.

V and J are TRBV2 and TRBJ2-7; the match to TRBD2 covers 11 bases. V lost 6 bases and J lost 6; bases outside the gene matches: 4. CDR1 is SNHLY, CDR2 FYNNEI, per germline. The CDR3 spans 13 residues. CDR3 sequence reads: CASRTSGTIEQYF. CDR3 DNA: TGTGCCAGCAGGACTAGCGGGACGATCGAGCAGTACTTC.

This chain joins TRBV18 and TRBJ2-2; D perhaps matches TRBD1 (6 bases). Looked up from germline, CDR1 is KGHSH and CDR2 is LQKENI. The CDR3 contains 14 residues. With 5 bases removed from V and 1 base from J, the gap between germline ends came to 8 bases. The CDR3 DNA is TGTGCCAGCTCAGGACAGCTGAACACCGGGGAGCTGTTTTTT. Protein sequence: CASSGQLNTGELFF.

CDR3 in amino acids: CATSRGRRTNNEQFF. DNA of the CDR3: TGTGCCACCAGCAGAGGCCGGAGGACCAACAATGAGCAGTTCTTC. V gene TRBV15 combines with J gene TRBJ2-1; weak D call: TRBD2 (5 bases). Looked up from germline, CDR1 is LNHNV and CDR2 is YYDKDF (reference sequence). The CDR3 totals 15 residues. Trimming pared 1 base from V and 5 bases from J, leaving 12 bases between. The full variable domain, completed using reference TRBV15 and TRBJ2-1, is DAMVIQNPRYQVTQFGKPVTLSCSQTLNHNVMYWYQQKSSQAPKLLFHYYDKDFNNEADTPDNFQSRRPNTSFCFLDIRSPGLGDTAMYLCATSRGRRTNNEQFFGPGTRLTVL.

This chain joins TRBV5-1 and TRBJ2-1; 12 bases are a match to TRBD2. Germline V gives CDR1 SGHRS, CDR2 YFSETQ. The V gene end was trimmed by 7 bases and the J gene end by 5 bases; junction bases not matched to a gene: 4. This CDR3 has 14 amino acids. In DNA form, the CDR3 reads TGCGCCAGCGGAACTAGCGGGGGGAACAATGAGCAGTTCTTC. Translating gives CASGTSGGNNEQFF.

V is TRBV27 and J is TRBJ2-1; TRBD2 matches 8 bases. The CDR3 extends over 13 amino acids. The germline gives CDR1 MNHEY, CDR2 SMNVEV (reference sequence). After removal of 4 bases from V and 13 bases from J, the junction contained 9 bases not matched to a gene. CDR3 bases: TGTGCCAGCAGTTCCCAAAGGACTAGCCGCCAGTTCTTC. Amino acid sequence: CASSSQRTSRQFF.

V and J are TRBV25-1 and TRBJ2-3, with 8 bases identical to TRBD1. Germline CDR1 is MGHDK and CDR2 is SYGVNS. V lost 1 base to trimming and J lost 8 bases; unmatched junction nucleotides: 11. This CDR3 contains 16 residues. DNA for the CDR3: TGTGCCAGCAGTGAATGGACAGGGAGGCTCCGGAGTACGCAGTATTTT. It specifies CASSEWTGRLRSTQYF.

The rearrangement uses TRBV11-3 and TRBJ2-7, with TRBD2 matching 11 bases. There are 16 residues in the CDR3. Germline trimming cut 5 bases from V and 0 bases from J; bases unmatched to any gene: 6. Germline values: CDR1 SGHNT, CDR2 YENEEA. In DNA form, the CDR3 reads TGTGCCAGCAGCAGGGGACTAGCGGATTACTCCTACGAGCAGTACTTC. Translating gives CASSRGLADYSYEQYF. Together with reference TRBV11-3 and TRBJ2-7, the CDR3 gives the full variable domain: EAGVVQSPRYKIIEKKQPVAFWCNPISGHNTLYWYLQNLGQGPELLIRYENEEAVDDSQLPKDRFSAERLKGVDSTLKIQPAELGDSAVYLCASSRGLADYSYEQYFGPGTRLTVT.

This sequence joins TRBV7-6 and TRBJ2-3; tentatively, D is TRBD1 or TRBD2 (7 bases each). Per the germline V gene, CDR1 is SGHVS and CDR2 is FNYEAQ. CDR3 length: 15 amino acids. V lost 5 bases, J lost 8 bases, and 20 bases lay in between. The CDR3: CASSPQLERDSTQYF. The CDR3 coding sequence is TGTGCCAGCAGCCCACAGTTGGAGCGGGACAGTACGCAGTATTTT.

The chain has TRBV11-3 and TRBJ1-2; the match to TRBD1 covers 9 bases. The CDR3 covers 15 residues. V lost 5 bases, J lost 5 bases, and 9 bases stayed unmatched. Germline V gene lookup returns CDR1 SGHNT and CDR2 YENEEA. CDR3 loop: CASSPGTGNFYGYTF. Here the CDR3 DNA reads TGTGCCAGCAGCCCCGGGACAGGGAATTTTTATGGCTACACCTTC.